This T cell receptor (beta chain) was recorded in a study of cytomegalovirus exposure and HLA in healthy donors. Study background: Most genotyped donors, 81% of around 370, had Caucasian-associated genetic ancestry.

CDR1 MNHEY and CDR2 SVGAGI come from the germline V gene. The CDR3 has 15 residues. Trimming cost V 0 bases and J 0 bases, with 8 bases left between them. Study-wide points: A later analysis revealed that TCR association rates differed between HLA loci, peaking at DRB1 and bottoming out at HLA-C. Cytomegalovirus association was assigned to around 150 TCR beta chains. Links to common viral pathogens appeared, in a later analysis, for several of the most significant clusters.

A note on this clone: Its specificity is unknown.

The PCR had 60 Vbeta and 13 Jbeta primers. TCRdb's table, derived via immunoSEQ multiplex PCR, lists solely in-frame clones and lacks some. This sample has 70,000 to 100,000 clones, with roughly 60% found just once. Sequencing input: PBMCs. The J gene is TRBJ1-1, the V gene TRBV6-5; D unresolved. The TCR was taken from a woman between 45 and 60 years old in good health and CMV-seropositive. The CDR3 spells CASSYSYRLNTEAFF. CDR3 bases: TGTGCCAGCAGTTACTCGTATAGATTGAACACTGAAGCTTTCTTT.